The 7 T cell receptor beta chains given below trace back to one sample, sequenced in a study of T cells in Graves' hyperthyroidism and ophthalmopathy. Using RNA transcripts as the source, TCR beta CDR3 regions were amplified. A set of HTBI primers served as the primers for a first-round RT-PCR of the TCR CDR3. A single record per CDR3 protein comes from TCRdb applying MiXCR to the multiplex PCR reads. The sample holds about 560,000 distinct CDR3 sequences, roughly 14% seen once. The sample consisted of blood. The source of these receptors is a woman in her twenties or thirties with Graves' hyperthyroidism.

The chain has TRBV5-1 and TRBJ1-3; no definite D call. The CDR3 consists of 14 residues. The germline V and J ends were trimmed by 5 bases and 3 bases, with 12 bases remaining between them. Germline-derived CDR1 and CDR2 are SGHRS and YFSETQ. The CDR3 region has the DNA TGCGCCAGCAGGCCGGCGGTAATTGGAAACACCATATATTTT. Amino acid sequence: CASRPAVIGNTIYF.

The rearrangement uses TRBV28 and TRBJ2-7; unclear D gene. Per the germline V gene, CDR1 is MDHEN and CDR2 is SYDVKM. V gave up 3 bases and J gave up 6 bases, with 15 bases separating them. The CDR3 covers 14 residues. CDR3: CASSFLGPAVEQYF. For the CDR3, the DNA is TGTGCCAGCAGTTTTCTAGGCCCGGCCGTCGAGCAGTACTTC.

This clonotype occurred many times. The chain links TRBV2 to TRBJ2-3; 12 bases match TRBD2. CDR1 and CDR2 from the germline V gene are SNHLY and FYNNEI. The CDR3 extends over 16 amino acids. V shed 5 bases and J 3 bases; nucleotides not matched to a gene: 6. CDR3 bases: TGTGCCAGCAGTCGTCTAGCGGGAGGGGGTACAGATACGCAGTATTTT. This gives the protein CASSRLAGGGTDTQYF.

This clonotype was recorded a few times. Written as DNA, the CDR3 is TGTGCCAGCAGCCCTGGGACTAGCGGGAGTAGGCCCTACAATGAGCAGTTCTTC. Translation: CASSPGTSGSRPYNEQFF. The chain joins TRBV14 to TRBJ2-1; 14 bases map to TRBD2. The CDR3 runs 18 residues. CDR1 SGHDN and CDR2 FVKESK come from the germline V gene. After removal of 4 bases from V and 2 bases from J, the junction contained 7 bases not matched to a gene.

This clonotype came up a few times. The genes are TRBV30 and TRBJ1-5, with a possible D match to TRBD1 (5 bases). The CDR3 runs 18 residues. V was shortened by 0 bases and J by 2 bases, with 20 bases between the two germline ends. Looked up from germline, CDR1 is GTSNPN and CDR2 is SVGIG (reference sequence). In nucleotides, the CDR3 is TGTGCCTGGAGTGTATTTAGCCCGGGACCCCCGGGCAATCAGCCCCAGCATTTT. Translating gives CAWSVFSPGPPGNQPQHF.

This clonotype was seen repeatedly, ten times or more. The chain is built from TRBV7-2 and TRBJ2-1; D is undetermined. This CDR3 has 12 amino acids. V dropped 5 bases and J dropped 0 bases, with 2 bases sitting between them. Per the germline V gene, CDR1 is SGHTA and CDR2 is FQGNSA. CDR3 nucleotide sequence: TGTGCCAGCAGCCACTCCTACAATGAGCAGTTCTTC. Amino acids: CASSHSYNEQFF.

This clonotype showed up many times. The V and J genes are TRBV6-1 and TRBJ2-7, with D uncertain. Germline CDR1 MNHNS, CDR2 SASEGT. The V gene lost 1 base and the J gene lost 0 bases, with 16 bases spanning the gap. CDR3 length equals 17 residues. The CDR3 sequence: CASSEVRWVESSYEQYF. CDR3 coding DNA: TGTGCCAGCAGTGAAGTTAGGTGGGTCGAGAGCTCCTACGAGCAGTACTTC.